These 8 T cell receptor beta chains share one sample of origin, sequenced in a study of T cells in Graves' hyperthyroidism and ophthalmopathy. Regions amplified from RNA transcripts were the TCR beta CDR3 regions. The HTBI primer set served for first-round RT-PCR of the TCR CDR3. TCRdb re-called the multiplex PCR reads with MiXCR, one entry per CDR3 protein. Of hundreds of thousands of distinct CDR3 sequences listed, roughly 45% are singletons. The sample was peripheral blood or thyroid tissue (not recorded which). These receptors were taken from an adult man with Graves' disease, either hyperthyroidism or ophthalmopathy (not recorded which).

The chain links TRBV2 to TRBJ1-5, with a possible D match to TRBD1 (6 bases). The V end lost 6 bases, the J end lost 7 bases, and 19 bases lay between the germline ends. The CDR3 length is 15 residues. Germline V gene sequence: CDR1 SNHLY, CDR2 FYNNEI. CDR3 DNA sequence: TGTGCCAGCAGCCAAGATTCTGCAGGGGACCAGCCCCAGCATTTT. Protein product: CASSQDSAGDQPQHF.

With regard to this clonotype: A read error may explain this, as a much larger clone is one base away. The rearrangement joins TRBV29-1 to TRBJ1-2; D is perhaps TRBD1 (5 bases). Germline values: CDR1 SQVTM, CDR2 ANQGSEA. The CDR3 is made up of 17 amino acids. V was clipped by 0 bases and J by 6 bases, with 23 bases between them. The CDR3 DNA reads TGCAGCGTTGAAGATCGCGGTACAGCGGGCTGGGGCAATGGCTACACCTTC. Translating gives CSVEDRGTAGWGNGYTF.

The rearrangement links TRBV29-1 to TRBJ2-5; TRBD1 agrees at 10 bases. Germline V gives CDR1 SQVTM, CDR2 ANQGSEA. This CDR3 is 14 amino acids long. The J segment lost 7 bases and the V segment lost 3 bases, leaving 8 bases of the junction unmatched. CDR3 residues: CSVEGQGWRGTQYF. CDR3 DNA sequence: TGCAGCGTTGAGGGACAGGGGTGGAGGGGGACCCAGTACTTC. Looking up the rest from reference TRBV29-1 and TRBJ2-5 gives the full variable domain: SAVISQKPSRDICQRGTSLTIQCQVDSQVTMMFWYRQQPGQSLTLIATANQGSEATYESGFVIDKFPISRPNLTFSTLTVSNMSPEDSSIYLCSVEGQGWRGTQYFGPGTRLLVL.

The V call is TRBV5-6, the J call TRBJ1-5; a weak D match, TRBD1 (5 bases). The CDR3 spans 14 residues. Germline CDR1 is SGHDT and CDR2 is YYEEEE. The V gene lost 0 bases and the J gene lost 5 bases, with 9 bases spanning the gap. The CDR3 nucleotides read TGTGCCAGCAGCTTGGGCGGGGGATATCAGCCCCAGCATTTT. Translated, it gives CASSLGGGYQPQHF.

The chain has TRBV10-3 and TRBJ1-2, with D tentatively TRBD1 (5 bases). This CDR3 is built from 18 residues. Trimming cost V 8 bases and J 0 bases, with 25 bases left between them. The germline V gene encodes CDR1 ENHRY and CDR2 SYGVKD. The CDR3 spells CAIGSSPRPRDANYGYTF. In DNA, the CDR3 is TGTGCCATCGGAAGCAGTCCTAGGCCCAGGGACGCTAACTATGGCTACACCTTC.

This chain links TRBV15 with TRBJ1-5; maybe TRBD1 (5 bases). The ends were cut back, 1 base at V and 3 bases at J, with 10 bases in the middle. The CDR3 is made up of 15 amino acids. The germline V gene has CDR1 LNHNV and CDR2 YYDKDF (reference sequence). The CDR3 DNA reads TGTGCCACCAGCAGAGTTGGGGGAGACAATCAGCCCCAGCATTTT. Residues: CATSRVGGDNQPQHF.

The CDR3 sequence: CATSDLRTANTGENTEAFF. The CDR3 region has the DNA TGTGCCACCAGTGACCTCCGGACAGCGAACACCGGGGAGAACACTGAAGCTTTCTTT. V and J are TRBV24-1 and TRBJ1-1; D possibly corresponds to TRBD1 (6 bases). Looked up from germline, CDR1 is KGHDR and CDR2 is SFDVKD. V gave up 4 bases and J gave up 1 base, with 24 bases separating them. CDR3 length equals 19 residues.

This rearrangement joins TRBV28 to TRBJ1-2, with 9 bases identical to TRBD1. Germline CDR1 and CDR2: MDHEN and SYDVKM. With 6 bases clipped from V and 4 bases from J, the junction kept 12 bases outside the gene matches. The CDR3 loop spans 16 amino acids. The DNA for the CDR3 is TGTGCCAGCAGAAAGGACAGGGGACTGCTAGGCTATGGCTACACCTTC. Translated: CASRKDRGLLGYGYTF.